The present T cell receptor beta chain was sequenced within a study of early T cells in non-severe SARS-CoV-2 infection. The wider study: Chains from this unsorted whole-blood bulk RNA could not be paired.

Attachment of unique molecular identifiers was made to individual cDNA molecules. TCRdb reprocessed the 5' RACE reads with MiXCR, giving one entry per CDR3 protein. The sample comprises under 140,000 distinct CDR3 sequences, around 12% of which are singletons, and less than 4.5% rests with the top ten. This clonotype was recorded a few times. Germline CDR1 and CDR2: GTSNPN and SVGIG (reference sequence). Trimming stripped 2 bases from V and 2 bases from J, with 12 bases between. This CDR3 comprises 14 residues. The sequences come from whole blood, collected at baseline. The sequence was obtained from an adult who was a healthcare worker with PCR-confirmed SARS-CoV-2 infection or an uninfected control (not recorded which). J is TRBJ1-1 and V is TRBV30; a weak D match, TRBD1 (5 bases). The CDR3 bases are TGTGCCTGGAGTTCCGACAGTTTTAACACTGAAGCTTTCTTT. Its translation is CAWSSDSFNTEAFF.